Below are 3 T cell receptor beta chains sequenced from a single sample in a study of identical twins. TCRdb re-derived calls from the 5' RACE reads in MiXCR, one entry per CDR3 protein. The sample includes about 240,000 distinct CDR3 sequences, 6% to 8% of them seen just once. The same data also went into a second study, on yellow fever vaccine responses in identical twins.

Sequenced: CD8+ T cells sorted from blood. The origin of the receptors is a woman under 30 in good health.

The CDR3 reads CASSLTGQGYRSSYNEQFF. CDR3 bases: TGTGCCAGCAGCTTAACGGGACAGGGCTACCGTAGCTCCTACAATGAGCAGTTCTTC. The chain carries TRBV7-3 and TRBJ2-1; TRBD1 aligns across 9 bases. The trim removed 0 bases at V and 0 bases at J, leaving 9 bases unmatched. The CDR3 is 19 amino acids. Germline CDR1 reads SGHTA; CDR2 reads FQGTGA.

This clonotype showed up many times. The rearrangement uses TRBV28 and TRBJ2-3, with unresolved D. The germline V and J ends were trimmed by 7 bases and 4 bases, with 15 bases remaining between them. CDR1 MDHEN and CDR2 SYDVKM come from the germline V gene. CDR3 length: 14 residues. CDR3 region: CASTTAAAADTQYF. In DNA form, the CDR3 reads TGTGCCAGCACGACCGCGGCAGCCGCAGATACGCAGTATTTT.

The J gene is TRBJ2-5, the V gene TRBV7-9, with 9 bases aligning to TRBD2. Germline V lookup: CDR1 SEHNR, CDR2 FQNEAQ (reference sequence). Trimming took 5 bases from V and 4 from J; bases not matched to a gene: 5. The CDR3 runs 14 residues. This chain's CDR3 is CASSPEGLAETQYF. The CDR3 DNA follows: TGTGCCAGCAGCCCCGAGGGACTAGCAGAGACCCAGTACTTC.